These 23 T cell receptor beta chains were sequenced from one sample in a study of T cell responses to AZD1222 COVID-19 vaccine listed by TCRdb under 2021. The protocol used for the library was the immunoSEQ multiplex PCR assay. The table was pulled from immuneACCESS by TCRdb, which kept in-frame rearrangements only. Such tables lose some clones; where checked, under half of the loss comes from unresolved V genes, and the rest has no known cause. This sample gives about 96,000 clones in total; around 87% of them show up just once. The ten largest make up 2.5% to 3.5% of the sample. Interpreted using the paper, the time point label stands for: baseline before first vaccination. The sequencing used peripheral blood, collected on day 0 of AZD1222 vaccination. These receptors all come from an adult in good health.

The chain has TRBV7-5 and TRBJ2-7; the DNA was not used to check the table's D call, TRBD2. TRBV7-5 is noted as a pseudogene. The CDR3 covers 17 residues. The CDR3 nucleotides read TGTGTCAGAAGCCCGGCATCTGGCGAGGGCGGCCCCTACGAGCAGTACTTC. This sequence encodes CVRSPASGEGGPYEQYF.

V is TRBV30 and J is TRBJ1-1; D uncertain. CDR1 is GTSNPN, CDR2 SVGIG, per germline (reference sequence). Trimming left V 0 bases short and J 6 bases short, with 11 bases between. This CDR3 spans 13 amino acids. The CDR3 loop is CAWSVPPVPEAFF. Here the CDR3 DNA reads TGTGCCTGGAGTGTACCCCCCGTCCCTGAAGCTTTCTTT.

The sample holds one count of this clone. This chain links TRBV28 with TRBJ1-5, with D perhaps TRBD1 (6 bases). Per germline, CDR1 MDHEN and CDR2 SYDVKM. The CDR3 length is 17 residues. V was clipped by 5 bases and J by 3 bases, with 20 bases between them. The DNA for the CDR3 is TGTGCCAGCAGTCCTCGGTTTCGGGGGGCATACAATCAGCCCCAGCATTTT. Amino acids: CASSPRFRGAYNQPQHF.

The chain uses TRBV5-1 and TRBJ2-7; D remains ambiguous. V gave up 1 base and J gave up 4 bases, with 9 bases separating them. The CDR3 loop spans 13 amino acids. CDR1 SGHRS and CDR2 YFSETQ come from the germline V gene. CDR3 residues: CASSLTEFYEQYF. DNA for the CDR3: TGCGCCAGCAGCTTGACAGAGTTTTACGAGCAGTACTTC. The full variable domain, in which reference TRBV5-1 and TRBJ2-7 provide the parts outside the CDR3, is KAGVTQTPRYLIKTRGQQVTLSCSPISGHRSVSWYQQTPGQGLQFLFEYFSETQRNKGNFPGRFSGRQFSNSRSEMNVSTLELGDSALYLCASSLTEFYEQYFGPGTRLTVT.

This clone was counted between two and nine times. The chain is built from TRBV6-5 and TRBJ1-3; D call uncertain. The CDR3 length is 16 residues. Trimming took off 1 base at V and 0 bases at J, with 10 bases between the two ends. Germline-derived CDR1 and CDR2 are MNHEY and SVGAGI. The CDR3 spells CASSYYQDPSGNTIYF. In DNA, the CDR3 is TGTGCCAGCAGTTACTACCAGGACCCCTCTGGAAACACCATATATTTT.

The chain joins TRBV18 to TRBJ1-5, with 8 bases that match TRBD1. Germline trimming cut 3 bases from V and 7 bases from J; bases unmatched to any gene: 2. Germline CDR1 reads KGHSH; CDR2 reads LQKENI. The CDR3 runs to 13 residues. The CDR3 DNA reads TGTGCCAGCTCACCGACAGGGGCCCAGCCCCAGCATTTT. Protein product: CASSPTGAQPQHF.

V and J are TRBV2 and TRBJ1-5; a weak D match, TRBD1 (5 bases). The CDR3 spans 14 residues. Deletions cut 4 bases from V and 4 bases from J, with 11 bases between. Per the germline V gene, CDR1 is SNHLY and CDR2 is FYNNEI. CDR3 in DNA: TGTGCCAGCAGTGGGGACGGAGGGAATCAGCCCCAGCATTTT. Residues: CASSGDGGNQPQHF.

The gene calls are TRBV27 and TRBJ2-6, with D tentatively TRBD1 (6 bases). Germline lookup yields CDR1 MNHEY and CDR2 SMNVEV (reference sequence). V lost 3 bases to trimming and J lost 0 bases, with 12 bases between them. There are 17 residues in the CDR3. The CDR3 sequence: CASSFTGMNSGANVLTF. In nucleotides, the CDR3 is TGTGCCAGCAGTTTCACAGGGATGAACTCTGGGGCCAACGTCCTGACTTTC. Full variable domain (outside the CDR3, taken from reference TRBV27 and TRBJ2-6): EAQVTQNPRYLITVTGKKLTVTCSQNMNHEYMSWYRQDPGLGLRQIYYSMNVEVTDKGDVPEGYKVSRKEKRNFPLILESPSPNQTSLYFCASSFTGMNSGANVLTFGAGSRLTVL.

This chain connects TRBV20-1 to TRBJ1-2, with 9 bases lining up with TRBD1. The CDR3 spans 11 residues. CDR1 and CDR2 (germline): DFQATT, SNEGSKA (reference sequence). CDR3 in DNA: TGCAGCAAACAGGGGGCGAATGGCTACACCTTC. Its protein is CSKQGANGYTF.

This clone was recorded a few times. Here the CDR3 reads CASSSGGPSYGYTF. DNA for the CDR3: TGTGCCAGCAGCTCCGGGGGGCCGAGCTATGGCTACACCTTC. The V call is TRBV7-9, the J call TRBJ1-2; tentatively, D is TRBD1 (6 bases). The CDR3 is made up of 14 amino acids. CDR1 SEHNR and CDR2 FQNEAQ come from the germline V gene (reference sequence). Trimming shortened V by 4 bases and J by 4 bases, and 13 bases separated the two germline ends.

This chain joins TRBV6-5 and TRBJ2-1; the match to TRBD2 covers 13 bases. Germline CDR1 reads MNHEY; CDR2 reads SVGAGI. Germline trimming cut 6 bases from V and 6 bases from J; bases unmatched to any gene: 5. The CDR3 is made up of 15 amino acids. For the CDR3, the DNA is TGTGCCAGCAGGCCCGGGACTAGCGGGATCAATGAGCAGTTCTTC. It encodes CASRPGTSGINEQFF.

This clone was seen only once. This chain uses TRBV2 with TRBJ2-7; D not resolved. The CDR3 has 16 amino acids. Germline V CDR1 and CDR2: SNHLY, FYNNEI. V shed 4 bases and J shed 4 bases, with 20 bases lying between them. CDR3 amino acids: CASSVQEFRASYEQYF. The CDR3 nucleotides are TGTGCCAGCAGTGTGCAGGAATTCCGGGCTTCGTACGAGCAGTACTTC.

To note about this clone: Its ends do not fully match the called genes, so a read error is possible. The J gene is TRBJ1-5, the V gene TRBV19; TRBD1 aligns across 7 bases. CDR1 LNHDA and CDR2 SQIVND come from the germline V gene (reference sequence). This CDR3 is 15 amino acids long. CDR3 amino acids: CASSLDRDSNQPQHF. The CDR3 bases are TGTGCCAGTAGTTTAGACAGGGATAGCAATCAGCCCCAGCATTTT. The complete variable domain, with remaining parts taken from reference TRBV19 and TRBJ1-5, reads DGGITQSPKYLFRKEGQNVTLSCEQNLNHDAMYWYRQDPGQGLRLIYYSQIVNDFQKGDIAEGYSVSREKKESFPLTVTSAQKNPTAFYLCASSLDRDSNQPQHFGDGTRLSIL.

Written as DNA, the CDR3 is TGTGCCAGCAGACCGCAGGGGAAGAGGGAGCCCCAGCATTTT. This sequence encodes CASRPQGKREPQHF. The chain combines TRBV28 with TRBJ1-5, with D perhaps TRBD1 (6 bases). V lost 6 bases, J lost 8 bases, and 17 bases lay in between. The germline V gene encodes CDR1 MDHEN and CDR2 SYDVKM. CDR3 length equals 14 residues.

The gene calls are TRBV5-3 and TRBJ2-5, with 7 nucleotides matching TRBD1. TRBV5-3 is marked as an open reading frame, function uncertain. J lost 2 bases, V lost 0 bases, and 7 bases had no gene match. The CDR3 runs 16 residues. CDR3: CARSLESRDSQETQYF. The CDR3 DNA follows: TGTGCCAGAAGCTTGGAGAGCCGGGACAGTCAAGAGACCCAGTACTTC.

V gene TRBV2 combines with J gene TRBJ2-3, with 9 bases aligning to TRBD1. Germline V lookup: CDR1 SNHLY, CDR2 FYNNEI. Trimming cost V 4 bases and J 5 bases; bases outside gene matches: 1. The CDR3 covers 13 residues. CDR3: CASSGQGGDTQYF. The CDR3 DNA reads TGTGCCAGCAGTGGACAGGGGGGAGATACGCAGTATTTT.

V usage is TRBV15 and J usage is TRBJ2-5; TRBD2 is a possible D gene (5 bases). The V gene lost 0 bases and the J gene lost 2 bases, with 10 bases spanning the gap. Germline V gene sequence: CDR1 LNHNV, CDR2 YYDKDF (reference sequence). The CDR3 length is 15 residues. The CDR3 sequence: CATSRDRGIQETQYF. CDR3 DNA sequence: TGTGCCACCAGCAGAGATCGGGGTATTCAAGAGACCCAGTACTTC.

CDR3 DNA: TGTGCCAGCAGCCTAGACAGGGGTCTCGGCACTGAAGCTTTCTTT. As protein: CASSLDRGLGTEAFF. V is TRBV5-6 and J is TRBJ1-1; TRBD1 matches at 8 bases. The V segment lost 4 bases and the J segment 4 bases; nucleotides outside the gene matches: 9. The CDR3 spans 15 residues. From germline, CDR1 is SGHDT and CDR2 YYEEEE.

This chain connects TRBV6-1 to TRBJ2-7; D might be TRBD1 or TRBD2, each matching 5 bases. Germline assignment: CDR1 MNHNS and CDR2 SASEGT. V was cut by 1 base and J by 0 bases, with 10 bases left in between. The CDR3 loop spans 15 amino acids. CDR3 loop: CASSEVAGSSYEQYF. The CDR3, as DNA: TGTGCCAGCAGTGAAGTGGCAGGGAGCTCCTACGAGCAGTACTTC.

The chain carries TRBV7-3 and TRBJ1-1, with no clear D. There are 13 residues in the CDR3. CDR1 and CDR2 from the germline V gene are SGHTA and FQGTGA. Trimming cost V 2 bases and J 1 base, with 5 bases left between them. For the CDR3, the DNA is TGTGCCAGCAGCTTAGGAGCGAACACTGAAGCTTTCTTT. Protein product: CASSLGANTEAFF.

V is TRBV28 and J is TRBJ2-7; the D is unclear. The ends were cut back, 0 bases at V and 0 bases at J, with 9 bases in the middle. This CDR3 is 15 amino acids long. Per germline, CDR1 MDHEN and CDR2 SYDVKM. The CDR3 DNA follows: TGTGCCAGCAGTTTATGGAATCCGGGCTCCTACGAGCAGTACTTC. This codes for CASSLWNPGSYEQYF.

The chain has TRBV5-4 and TRBJ2-7; TRBD2 aligns across 14 bases. Losses at the gene ends were 4 bases for V and 6 bases for J; bases not matched to a gene: 6. This CDR3 contains 15 residues. Germline V CDR1 and CDR2: SGHNT, YYREEE (reference sequence). The CDR3 is CASSNGLAGGSEQYF. For the CDR3, the DNA is TGTGCCAGCAGCAACGGACTAGCGGGAGGTAGCGAGCAGTACTTC.

The J gene is TRBJ1-5, the V gene TRBV7-2; TRBD1 matches 7 bases. CDR1 and CDR2 from the germline V gene are SGHTA and FQGNSA. The CDR3 runs 16 residues. V dropped 6 bases and J dropped 0; count of bases not matched to a gene: 8. DNA of the CDR3: TGTGCCAGCAGGTCCGTAGGGGGCAATAGCAATCAGCCCCAGCATTTT. It yields the protein CASRSVGGNSNQPQHF.